One sample yielded the 30 T cell receptor beta chains listed below, sequenced in a study of beta chain features in type 1 diabetes. Overall study findings and caveats: TCRB CDR3s were moderately but significantly shorter in Type 1 diabetes patients in all four CD4+ subsets.

Of the isolated RNA, all was reverse transcribed, and so the sequenced material was expressed TCRB transcripts. Data came from immunoSEQ multiplex PCR; TCRdb stores just in-frame clones and leaves some out. Here the sample spans roughly 70,000 clones, about 50% being singletons. For these TCRs, the target antigens are not known. The sequencing input was central memory CD4+ T cells from blood. The receptors here all came from a man aged 25-45 years with type 1 diabetes.

The chain is built from TRBV19 and TRBJ2-7; D may be TRBD1 (6 bases). The CDR3 sequence is 15 residues long. V lost 7 bases and J lost 0, with 16 bases in between. Germline values: CDR1 LNHDA, CDR2 SQIVND (reference sequence). DNA for the CDR3: TGTGCCAGTAAACGCGAGGACAGTAGCTCCTACGAGCAGTACTTC. Its protein is CASKREDSSSYEQYF.

This chain joins TRBV6-1 and TRBJ2-1, with 7 bases aligning to TRBD2. The CDR3 extends over 13 amino acids. The germline V gene has CDR1 MNHNS and CDR2 SASEGT. V lost 7 bases, J lost 4 bases, and 4 bases stayed unmatched. For the CDR3, the DNA is TGTGCCAGCAAGGCTAGCGGTTACAATGAGCAGTTCTTC. Amino acid sequence: CASKASGYNEQFF.

The gene calls are TRBV4-1 and TRBJ2-5; 7 bases agree with TRBD1. Losses at the gene ends were 6 bases for V and 7 bases for J; bases not matched to a gene: 14. The CDR3 is 15 residues long. Germline V CDR1 and CDR2: MGHRA, YSYEKL. In nucleotides, the CDR3 is TGCGCCAGCAGTCAGGCGGTCGGGACAGCGGCGACCCAGTACTTC. Translation: CASSQAVGTAATQYF.

The genes are TRBV5-4 and TRBJ2-7, with TRBD1 matching 7 bases. This CDR3 has 15 amino acids. Germline V gene data show CDR1 as SGHNT and CDR2 as YYREEE (reference sequence). V trimming: 0 bases; J trimming: 0 bases; junction bases outside the gene matches: 3. CDR3 region: CASSLGRDSSYEQYF. The CDR3 DNA reads as TGTGCCAGCAGCTTGGGACGGGACAGCTCCTACGAGCAGTACTTC.

This chain connects TRBV7-9 to TRBJ1-1; D unclear. CDR1 and CDR2 from the germline V gene are SEHNR and FQNEAQ (reference sequence). CDR3 length: 13 residues. The V and J ends lost 1 base and 3 bases respectively, with 6 bases between them. The CDR3 is CASSLESYTEAFF. The CDR3 bases are TGTGCCAGCAGCTTAGAATCTTACACTGAAGCTTTCTTT.

A few counts support this clone. V gene TRBV11-2 combines with J gene TRBJ2-3, with 12 bases that match TRBD2. The CDR3 has 16 amino acids. The germline V gene has CDR1 SGHAT and CDR2 FQNNGV. Germline trimming cut 5 bases from V and 2 bases from J; bases unmatched to any gene: 5. This CDR3 reads CASSVTSGRFTDTQYF. The CDR3 DNA is TGTGCCAGCAGCGTTACTAGCGGGAGGTTCACAGATACGCAGTATTTT.

This chain connects TRBV7-9 to TRBJ1-1; 8 bases agree with TRBD1. The V gene end was trimmed by 5 bases and the J gene end by 2 bases; junction bases not matched to a gene: 4. CDR1 is SEHNR, CDR2 FQNEAQ, per germline (reference sequence). The CDR3 extends over 14 amino acids. The CDR3 DNA is TGTGCCAGCAGCGTGACAGGGGTCAACACTGAAGCTTTCTTT. Its translation is CASSVTGVNTEAFF.

The CDR3 DNA is TGTGCCTGGTCGCGGGGGAGGGACGGAGGTGAGCAGTTCTTC. It codes for CAWSRGRDGGEQFF. The genes are TRBV30 and TRBJ2-1, with 7 nucleotides matching TRBD2. Germline V lookup: CDR1 GTSNPN, CDR2 SVGIG (reference sequence). CDR3 length: 14 amino acids. The J segment lost 9 bases and the V segment lost 5 bases, leaving 13 bases of the junction unmatched.

This chain joins TRBV7-9 and TRBJ1-2; D unresolved. This CDR3 is built from 14 residues. V gave up 1 base and J gave up 7 bases, with 13 bases separating them. Germline lookup yields CDR1 SEHNR and CDR2 FQNEAQ (reference sequence). CDR3 nucleotides: TGTGCCAGCAGCTTAGGGGGAGGTGATCGTGGCTACACCTTC. Translating gives CASSLGGGDRGYTF.

This clone was recorded only once. J is TRBJ1-2 and V is TRBV5-6; no reliable D call. Trimming removed 1 base from V and 8 bases from J, with 12 bases in between. The V gene's germline CDR1 is SGHDT and CDR2 YYEEEE. The CDR3 loop spans 13 amino acids. The CDR3 loop reads CASSLPSGGGYTF. CDR3 nucleotides: TGTGCCAGCAGCTTGCCCTCCGGAGGAGGCTACACCTTC.

A few counts support this clone. The V call is TRBV4-2, the J call TRBJ2-7; 7 bases agree with TRBD2. Germline CDR1 and CDR2: LGHNA and YNFKEQ. V was pared by 3 bases and J by 0 bases, with 8 bases of the junction left unmatched. The CDR3 has 16 residues. CDR3 protein: CASSQALASSSYEQYF. The CDR3 nucleotides are TGTGCCAGCAGCCAGGCACTAGCGAGCAGCTCCTACGAGCAGTACTTC.

The V call is TRBV29-1, the J call TRBJ2-4, with D possibly matching TRBD1 (5 bases). This CDR3 contains 13 residues. The germline gives CDR1 SQVTM, CDR2 ANQGSEA. Trimming stripped 7 bases from V and 3 bases from J, with 13 bases between. CDR3 sequence reads: CSALQAGKNIQYF. In DNA form, the CDR3 reads TGCAGCGCCTTACAGGCTGGCAAAAACATTCAGTACTTC.

V usage is TRBV5-1 and J usage is TRBJ1-5; TRBD1 aligns across 9 bases. The CDR3 is 14 amino acids. The J segment lost 7 bases and the V segment lost 2 bases, leaving 4 bases of the junction unmatched. CDR1 SGHRS and CDR2 YFSETQ come from the germline V gene. This CDR3 reads CASSFGTGLQPQHF. In DNA form, the CDR3 reads TGCGCCAGCAGCTTTGGGACAGGGCTGCAGCCCCAGCATTTT.

In its sample, this clone was seen a few times. The chain links TRBV5-1 to TRBJ2-2, with 8 bases that match TRBD2. Germline V gene sequence: CDR1 SGHRS, CDR2 YFSETQ. V dropped 4 bases and J dropped 6; count of bases not matched to a gene: 2. The CDR3 has 13 residues. CDR3 nucleotides: TGCGCCAGCAGCCAAGCGGGGGCCGGGGAGCTGTTTTTT. As protein: CASSQAGAGELFF. Together with reference TRBV5-1 and TRBJ2-2, the CDR3 gives the full variable domain: KAGVTQTPRYLIKTRGQQVTLSCSPISGHRSVSWYQQTPGQGLQFLFEYFSETQRNKGNFPGRFSGRQFSNSRSEMNVSTLELGDSALYLCASSQAGAGELFFGEGSRLTVL.

The gene calls are TRBV11-3 and TRBJ1-6; 11 bases are a match to TRBD1. After removal of 4 bases from V and 8 bases from J, the junction contained 4 bases not matched to a gene. CDR3 length equals 15 residues. Germline V gives CDR1 SGHNT, CDR2 YENEEA. The chain's CDR3 is CASSSRDRGDSPLHF. Written as DNA, the CDR3 is TGTGCCAGCAGCTCCCGGGACAGGGGGGATTCACCCCTCCACTTT.

The chain is built from TRBV10-2 and TRBJ1-1, with D possibly matching TRBD1 (6 bases). This CDR3 has 15 residues. V lost 4 bases and J 1 base, leaving 13 bases between the germline ends. CDR1 WSHSY and CDR2 SAAADI come from the germline V gene. The CDR3 coding sequence is TGCGCCAGCAGTGGGCGAGGACAGAAGAACACTGAAGCTTTCTTT. Residues: CASSGRGQKNTEAFF.

The chain carries TRBV7-6 and TRBJ1-1, with TRBD1 as a possible D gene (5 bases). The CDR3 runs 17 residues. In germline, CDR1 is SGHVS, CDR2 FNYEAQ. The germline V and J ends were trimmed by 5 bases and 1 base, with 20 bases remaining between them. This chain's CDR3 is CASSPQRGGYANTEAFF. The CDR3, as DNA: TGTGCCAGCAGCCCTCAACGCGGGGGGTATGCGAACACTGAAGCTTTCTTT.

The chain recombines TRBV15 with TRBJ1-2; D perhaps matches TRBD1 (5 bases). From germline, CDR1 is LNHNV and CDR2 YYDKDF (reference sequence). Trimming left V 1 base short and J 4 bases short, with 10 bases between. This CDR3 has 14 residues. The DNA of the CDR3 is TGTGCCACCAGCAGAGCCGGTGACAGCTATGGCTACACCTTC. Translated, it gives CATSRAGDSYGYTF.

The chain employs TRBV11-2 and TRBJ2-3, with D possibly being TRBD2 (5 bases). CDR3 size: 15 residues. Germline assignment: CDR1 SGHAT and CDR2 FQNNGV. The germline V and J ends were trimmed by 1 base and 6 bases, with 14 bases remaining between them. CDR3 residues: CASSLAASLKDTQYF. CDR3 in DNA: TGTGCCAGCAGCTTAGCGGCTAGCCTAAAGGATACGCAGTATTTT.

V is TRBV27 and J is TRBJ1-1; unclear D gene. Between the trimmed V and J ends, which lost 7 bases and 6 bases, there was a span of 18 bases. The germline V gene encodes CDR1 MNHEY and CDR2 SMNVEV (reference sequence). The CDR3 loop spans 14 amino acids. The CDR3 spells CASIPRAGRPEAFF. CDR3 DNA: TGTGCCAGCATCCCTAGGGCGGGCCGACCTGAAGCTTTCTTT.

This clone was counted ten times or more. V gene TRBV5-6 combines with J gene TRBJ2-7, with D maybe TRBD2 (5 bases). The CDR3 extends over 12 amino acids. Per the germline V gene, CDR1 is SGHDT and CDR2 is YYEEEE. The V end lost 0 bases, the J end lost 7 bases, and 8 bases lay between the germline ends. The CDR3 loop is CASSLGTPEQYF. CDR3 sequence (DNA): TGTGCCAGCAGCTTGGGGACTCCTGAGCAGTACTTC.

The gene calls are TRBV6-6 and TRBJ1-6; TRBD1 matches 8 bases. The CDR3 length is 16 residues. CDR1 MNHNY and CDR2 SVGAGI come from the germline V gene (reference sequence). After removal of 5 bases from V and 0 bases from J, the junction contained 3 bases not matched to a gene. The CDR3 DNA reads TGTGCCAGCAGTCCCGGACAGGGCTCCTATAATTCACCCCTCCACTTT. It codes for CASSPGQGSYNSPLHF.

The chain uses TRBV10-2 and TRBJ1-4, with D unresolved. Trimming took off 8 bases at V and 8 bases at J, with 12 bases between the two ends. The length of the CDR3 is 12 residues. Per the germline V gene, CDR1 is WSHSY and CDR2 is SAAADI. This CDR3 is CASGRRGEKLFF. The CDR3 nucleotides read TGCGCCAGCGGCCGCCGAGGGGAAAAACTGTTTTTT.

This clone was observed once. This chain joins TRBV6-1 and TRBJ2-7; a weak D match, TRBD1 (6 bases). Germline CDR1 reads MNHNS; CDR2 reads SASEGT. V was shortened by 2 bases and J by 6 bases, with 14 bases between the two germline ends. The CDR3 is 14 amino acids. CDR3 loop: CASSERTGYAEQYF. DNA for the CDR3: TGTGCCAGCAGTGAAAGAACAGGGTACGCCGAGCAGTACTTC.

This sequence joins TRBV5-1 and TRBJ2-3; the match to TRBD2 covers 14 bases. Germline loops: CDR1 SGHRS, CDR2 YFSETQ. The CDR3 length is 16 residues. The V gene end was trimmed by 0 bases and the J gene end by 5 bases; junction bases not matched to a gene: 2. The CDR3 DNA sequence: TGCGCCAGCAGCTTGGAGGGGACTAGCGGGAGAGATACGCAGTATTTT. This sequence encodes CASSLEGTSGRDTQYF.

The chain links TRBV27 to TRBJ2-1, with 9 bases identical to TRBD2. In germline, CDR1 is MNHEY, CDR2 SMNVEV (reference sequence). The CDR3 totals 14 residues. V lost 6 bases, J lost 8 bases, and 8 bases stayed unmatched. This CDR3 reads CASRLGLAGHEQFF. CDR3 sequence (DNA): TGTGCCAGCAGGCTGGGACTAGCAGGGCATGAGCAGTTCTTC.

This sequence joins TRBV30 and TRBJ2-1, with 7 bases matching TRBD2. CDR3 length equals 15 residues. The V gene end was trimmed by 2 bases and the J gene end by 1 base; junction bases not matched to a gene: 5. Germline V gene sequence: CDR1 GTSNPN, CDR2 SVGIG (reference sequence). CDR3 DNA sequence: TGTGCCTGGAGTAGCGGGATGGATTCCTACAATGAGCAGTTCTTC. As protein: CAWSSGMDSYNEQFF.

This clone was picked up a small number of times. The J gene is TRBJ2-3, the V gene TRBV10-2; 9 nucleotides agree with TRBD2. The CDR3 contains 15 residues. Unmatched junction bases numbered 9, after V lost 2 bases and J lost 9 bases. CDR1 is WSHSY and CDR2 is SAAADI in the germline V gene. CDR3 amino acids: CASSEVGGGANTQYF. CDR3 nucleotide sequence: TGCGCCAGCAGTGAGGTTGGCGGGGGGGCCAACACGCAGTATTTT.

In DNA form, the CDR3 reads TGTGCCAGCAGTTTGGGAGGGCTCAGAACTGAAGCTTTCTTT. Translating gives CASSLGGLRTEAFF. V usage is TRBV28 and J usage is TRBJ1-1, with D unresolved. The CDR3 sequence is 14 residues long. Per the germline V gene, CDR1 is MDHEN and CDR2 is SYDVKM. V was pared by 3 bases and J by 5 bases, with 13 bases between.

V usage is TRBV6-5 and J usage is TRBJ2-1, with 7 nucleotides matching TRBD2. From germline, CDR1 is MNHEY and CDR2 SVGAGI. This CDR3 has 15 residues. V lost 5 bases to trimming and J lost 6 bases; unmatched junction nucleotides: 10. For the CDR3, the DNA is TGTGCCAGCAGTAACCCGAGGGAGGGAAGCAATGAGCAGTTCTTC. It is translated as CASSNPREGSNEQFF.